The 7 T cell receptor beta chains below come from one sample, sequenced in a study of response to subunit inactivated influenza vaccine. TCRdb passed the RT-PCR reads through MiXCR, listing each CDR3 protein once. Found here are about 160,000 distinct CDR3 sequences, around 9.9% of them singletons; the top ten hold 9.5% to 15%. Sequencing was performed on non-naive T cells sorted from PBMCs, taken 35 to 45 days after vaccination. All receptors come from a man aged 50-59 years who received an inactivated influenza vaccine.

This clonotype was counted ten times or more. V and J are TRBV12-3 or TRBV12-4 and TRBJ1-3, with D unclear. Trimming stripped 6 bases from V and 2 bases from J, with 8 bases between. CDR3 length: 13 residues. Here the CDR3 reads CASSESPGNTIYF. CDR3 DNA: TGTGCCAGCAGCGAAAGTCCTGGAAACACCATATATTTT.

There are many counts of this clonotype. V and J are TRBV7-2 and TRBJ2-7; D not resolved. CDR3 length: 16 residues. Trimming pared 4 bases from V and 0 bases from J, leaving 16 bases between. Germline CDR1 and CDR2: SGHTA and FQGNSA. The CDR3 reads CASSSLRKASSYEQYF. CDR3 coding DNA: TGTGCCAGCAGCTCCCTGAGGAAGGCGAGCTCCTACGAGCAGTACTTC. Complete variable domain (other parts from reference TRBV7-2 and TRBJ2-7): GAGVSQSPSNKVTEKGKDVELRCDPISGHTALYWYRQSLGQGLEFLIYFQGNSAPDKSGLPSDRFSAERTGGSVSTLTIQRTQQEDSAVYLCASSSLRKASSYEQYFGPGTRLTVT.

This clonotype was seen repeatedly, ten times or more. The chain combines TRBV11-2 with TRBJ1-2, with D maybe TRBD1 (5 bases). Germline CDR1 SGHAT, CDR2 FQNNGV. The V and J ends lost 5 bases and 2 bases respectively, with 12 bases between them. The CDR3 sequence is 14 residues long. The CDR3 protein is CASSPRGPNYGYTF. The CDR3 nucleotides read TGTGCCAGCAGCCCTAGGGGCCCGAACTATGGCTACACCTTC.

The CDR3 DNA reads as TGTGCCAGCAACGATGGGGGGCGTCGCTACGAGCAGTACTTC. Encoded protein: CASNDGGRRYEQYF. The chain combines TRBV7-9 with TRBJ2-7, with D perhaps matching TRBD1 or TRBD2 (6 bases each). The germline V gene encodes CDR1 SEHNR and CDR2 FQNEAQ (reference sequence). V was trimmed by 7 bases and J by 3 bases, leaving 16 bases between them. This CDR3 contains 14 residues.

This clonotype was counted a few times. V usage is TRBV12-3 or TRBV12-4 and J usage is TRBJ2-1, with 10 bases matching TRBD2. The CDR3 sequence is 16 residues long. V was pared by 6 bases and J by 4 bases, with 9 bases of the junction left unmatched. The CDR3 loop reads CASSPPASGGYNEQFF. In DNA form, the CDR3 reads TGTGCCAGCAGCCCTCCGGCTAGCGGGGGTTACAATGAGCAGTTCTTC.

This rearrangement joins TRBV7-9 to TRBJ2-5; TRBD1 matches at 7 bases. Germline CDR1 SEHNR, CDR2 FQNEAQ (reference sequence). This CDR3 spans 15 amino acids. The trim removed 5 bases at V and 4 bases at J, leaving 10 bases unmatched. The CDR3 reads CASSLRQGNGETQYF. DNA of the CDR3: TGTGCCAGCAGCCTACGACAGGGAAATGGAGAGACCCAGTACTTC.

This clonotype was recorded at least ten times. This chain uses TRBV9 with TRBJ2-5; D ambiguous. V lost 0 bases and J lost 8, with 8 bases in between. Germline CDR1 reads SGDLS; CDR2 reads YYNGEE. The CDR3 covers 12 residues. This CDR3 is CASSVESDTQYF. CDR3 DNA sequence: TGTGCCAGCAGCGTAGAGTCAGATACCCAGTACTTC.